This TCR beta chain was found in a study of T-cell reconstitution after alpha-beta-depleted transplantation in children. General study results and limits: Surviving recipient T cells and thymic progenitors produced the high day-60 TCRbeta diversity seen in some patients. At the one-year point after transplant, T-cell counts and TCRbeta diversity were found to come mostly from T cells that had been newly produced. At around two months after transplant, the alpha-beta T cells were reportedly derived from several hundred expanded clones that came from non-depleted graft cells.

The library targeted TCRbeta and was prepared with unique molecular identifiers. From the PCR reads, TCRdb called clonotypes with MiXCR, one entry per CDR3 protein. The table lists around 600,000 distinct CDR3 sequences, 23% of them singletons. This CDR3 region has 13 residues. Germline CDR1 SQVTM, CDR2 ANQGSEA. V lost 5 bases and J lost 4; bases outside the gene matches: 7. As to this clonotype: Its antigen is unknown.

The material sequenced was PBMCs, mostly from graft donor cells, taken 360 days after TCRalphabeta/CD19-depleted stem cell transplant. V usage is TRBV29-1 and J usage is TRBJ1-2; 7 bases align to TRBD1. This clonotype originated in a boy in the first two years of life who had a stem cell transplant for acute myeloid leukemia, so the T cells may come from the graft donor. CDR3 loop: CSVTLGQFYGYTF. CDR3 coding DNA: TGCAGCGTTACACTGGGACAGTTCTATGGCTACACCTTC.